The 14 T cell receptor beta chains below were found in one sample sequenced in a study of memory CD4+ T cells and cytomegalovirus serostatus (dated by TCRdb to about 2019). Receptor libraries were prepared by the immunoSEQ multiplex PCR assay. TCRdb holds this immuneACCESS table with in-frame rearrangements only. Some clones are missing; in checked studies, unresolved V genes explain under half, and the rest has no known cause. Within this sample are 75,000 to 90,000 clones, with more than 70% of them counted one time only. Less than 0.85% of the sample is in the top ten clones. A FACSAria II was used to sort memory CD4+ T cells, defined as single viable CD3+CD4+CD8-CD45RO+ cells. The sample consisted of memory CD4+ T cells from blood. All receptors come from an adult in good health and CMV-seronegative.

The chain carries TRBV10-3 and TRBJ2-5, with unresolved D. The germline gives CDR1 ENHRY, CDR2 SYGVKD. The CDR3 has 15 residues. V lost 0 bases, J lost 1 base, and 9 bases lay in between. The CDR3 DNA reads TGTGCCATCAGTGAGTCCCTACCCGGCCAAGAGACCCAGTACTTC. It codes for CAISESLPGQETQYF.

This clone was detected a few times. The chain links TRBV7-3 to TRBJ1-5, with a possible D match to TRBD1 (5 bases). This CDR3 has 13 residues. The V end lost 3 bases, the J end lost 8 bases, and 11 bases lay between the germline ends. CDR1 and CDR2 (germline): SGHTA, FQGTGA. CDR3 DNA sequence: TGTGCCAGCAGCTTCTCCCAGGGAGAGCCCCAGCATTTT. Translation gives CASSFSQGEPQHF.

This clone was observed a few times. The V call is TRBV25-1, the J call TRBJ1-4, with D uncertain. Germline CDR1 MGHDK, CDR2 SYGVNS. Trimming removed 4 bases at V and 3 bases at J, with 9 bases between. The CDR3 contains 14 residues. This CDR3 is CASSVRTANEKLFF. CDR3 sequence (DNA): TGTGCCAGCAGTGTCCGGACGGCTAATGAAAAACTGTTTTTT.

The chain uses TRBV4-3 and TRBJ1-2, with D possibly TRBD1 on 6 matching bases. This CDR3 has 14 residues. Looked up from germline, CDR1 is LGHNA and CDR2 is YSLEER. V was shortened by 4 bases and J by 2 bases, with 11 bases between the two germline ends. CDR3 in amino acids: CASSPGQLNYGYTF. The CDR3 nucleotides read TGCGCCAGCAGCCCAGGACAGCTAAACTATGGCTACACCTTC.

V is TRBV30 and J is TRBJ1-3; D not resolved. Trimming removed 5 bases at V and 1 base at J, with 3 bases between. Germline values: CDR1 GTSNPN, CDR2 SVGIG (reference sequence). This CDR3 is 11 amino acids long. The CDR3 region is CAWGSGNTIYF. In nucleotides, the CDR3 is TGTGCCTGGGGATCTGGAAACACCATATATTTT.

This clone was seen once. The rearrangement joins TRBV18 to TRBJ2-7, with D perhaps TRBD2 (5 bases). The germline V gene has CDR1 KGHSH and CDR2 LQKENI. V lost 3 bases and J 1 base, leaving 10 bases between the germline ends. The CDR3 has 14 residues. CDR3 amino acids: CASSPDPGSYEQYF. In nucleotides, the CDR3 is TGTGCCAGCTCACCCGACCCGGGGTCCTACGAGCAGTACTTC.

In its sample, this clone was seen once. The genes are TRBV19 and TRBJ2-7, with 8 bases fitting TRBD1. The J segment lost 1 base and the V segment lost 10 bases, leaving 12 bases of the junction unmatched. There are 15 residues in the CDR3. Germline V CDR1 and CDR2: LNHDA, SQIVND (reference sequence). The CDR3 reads CATTDGQGGSYEQYF. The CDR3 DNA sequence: TGTGCCACCACAGACGGACAGGGCGGATCCTACGAGCAGTACTTC.

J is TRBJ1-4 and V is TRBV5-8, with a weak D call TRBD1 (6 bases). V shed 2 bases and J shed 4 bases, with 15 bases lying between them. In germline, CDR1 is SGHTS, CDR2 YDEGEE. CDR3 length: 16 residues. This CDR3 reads CASSLQGRGINEKLFF. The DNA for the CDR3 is TGTGCCAGCAGCTTACAGGGAAGGGGGATTAATGAAAAACTGTTTTTT.

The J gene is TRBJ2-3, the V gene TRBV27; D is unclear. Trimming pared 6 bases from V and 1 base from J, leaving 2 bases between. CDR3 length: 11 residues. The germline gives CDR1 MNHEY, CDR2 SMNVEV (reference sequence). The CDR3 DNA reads TGTGCCAGCAGGGGCACAGATACGCAGTATTTT. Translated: CASRGTDTQYF.

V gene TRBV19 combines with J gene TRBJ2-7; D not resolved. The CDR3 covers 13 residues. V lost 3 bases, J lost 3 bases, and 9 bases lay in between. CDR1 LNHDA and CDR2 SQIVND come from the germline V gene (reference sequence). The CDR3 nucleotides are TGTGCCAGTAGTATCGAGAGGAACTACGAGCAGTACTTC. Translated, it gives CASSIERNYEQYF.

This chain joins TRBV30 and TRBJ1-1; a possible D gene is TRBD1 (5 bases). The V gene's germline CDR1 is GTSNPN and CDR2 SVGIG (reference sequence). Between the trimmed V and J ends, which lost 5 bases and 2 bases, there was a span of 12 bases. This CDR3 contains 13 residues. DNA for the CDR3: TGTGCCTGGGCGCGGGACGGAAACACTGAAGCTTTCTTT. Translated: CAWARDGNTEAFF.

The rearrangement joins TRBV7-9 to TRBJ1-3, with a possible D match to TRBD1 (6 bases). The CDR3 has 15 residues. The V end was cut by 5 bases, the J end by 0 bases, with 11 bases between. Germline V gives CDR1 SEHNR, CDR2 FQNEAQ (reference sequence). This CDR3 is CASSVGAISGNTIYF. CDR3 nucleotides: TGTGCCAGCAGCGTGGGGGCGATCTCTGGAAACACCATATATTTT.

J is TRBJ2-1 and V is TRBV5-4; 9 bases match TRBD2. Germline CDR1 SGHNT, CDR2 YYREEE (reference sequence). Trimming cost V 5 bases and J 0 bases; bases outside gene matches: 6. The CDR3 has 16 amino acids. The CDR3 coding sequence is TGTGCCAGCAGACGCGGGGGGGGGAGCTCCTACAATGAGCAGTTCTTC. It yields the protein CASRRGGGSSYNEQFF.

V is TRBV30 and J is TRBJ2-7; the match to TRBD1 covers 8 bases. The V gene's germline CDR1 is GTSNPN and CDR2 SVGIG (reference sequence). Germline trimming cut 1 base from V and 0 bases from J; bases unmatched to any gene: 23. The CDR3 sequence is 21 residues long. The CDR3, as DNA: TGTGCCTGGAGTGGGGTCGAGACAGGGGAAAGAGCTAGGAGGTTCTCCTACGAGCAGTACTTC. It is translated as CAWSGVETGERARRFSYEQYF.